These T cell receptor beta chains were read from a single sample in a study of cytomegalovirus exposure and HLA in healthy donors. Data came from immunoSEQ multiplex PCR; TCRdb stores just in-frame clones and leaves some out. The repertoire table contains around 34,000 clones. What was sequenced was PBMCs. These receptors were obtained from a woman in her forties in good health and CMV-seropositive. Each CDR3 is given with its conserved first and last residue. A D gene is named only where the DNA matches it firmly. For some rows the clone size is stated as once, few or many, or as a class when expanded; others skip it.

j_gene | v_gene | abundance | d_gene | CDR3nt | CDR3aa
TRBJ2-3 | TRBV30 | . | . | TGTGCCTGGAATGGGGGCGGCACAGATACGCAGTATTTT | CAWNGGGTDTQYF
TRBJ1-2 | TRBV25-1 | . | . | TGTGCCAGCAGTGAATTCGGAGGGGTGTATGGCTACACCTTC | CASSEFGGVYGYTF
TRBJ2-7 | TRBV7-8 | . | . | TGTGCCAGCAGCAGCCTTGTGGGAGTAGTCTACGAGCAGTACTTC | CASSSLVGVVYEQYF
TRBJ2-5 | TRBV20-1 | . | . | TGCAGTGCTAGAGCGAGAGAGACCCAGTACTTC | CSARARETQYF
TRBJ2-7 | TRBV7-6 | . | . | TGTGCTCAGATGAGGGAGCAGTACTTC | CAQMREQYF
TRBJ2-1 | TRBV4-1 | . | TRBD2 | TGCGCCAGCAGCCAAGATCCGGGACTAGACTACAATGAGCAGTTCTTC | CASSQDPGLDYNEQFF
TRBJ1-2 | TRBV5-6 | . | . | TGTGCCAGCAGCCTACGGGTTTCCTATGGCTACACCTTC | CASSLRVSYGYTF
TRBJ1-2 | TRBV14 | . | . | TGTGCCAGCAGCCAAGTTTTCGGTTCTGGCTACACCTTC | CASSQVFGSGYTF
TRBJ2-3 | TRBV15 | . | TRBD1 | TGTGCCACCAGCGGCAGGGGGAGCACAGATACGCAGTATTTT | CATSGRGSTDTQYF
TRBJ2-7 | TRBV9 | . | TRBD2 | TGTGCCAGCAGCGTAGACGGGAGGGCCTACGAGCAGTACTTC | CASSVDGRAYEQYF
TRBJ2-3 | TRBV5-1 | . | . | TGCGCCAGCAGATCAGGACAAAGCACAGATACGCAGTATTTT | CASRSGQSTDTQYF
TRBJ1-4 | TRBV7-9 | . | TRBD1 | TGTGCCAGCAGCTTACAGACAGGGCTCCTTGAAAAACTGTTTTTT | CASSLQTGLLEKLFF
TRBJ2-2 | TRBV4-1 | . | . | TGCGCCAGCAGCCACTCAGACGGGGGTCTGGCCGGGGAGCTGTTTTTT | CASSHSDGGLAGELFF
TRBJ2-1 | TRBV5-1 | . | TRBD2 | TGCGCCAGCAGCATAGCCGGGACTAGCGGGGGGCTCTACAATGAGCAGTTCTTC | CASSIAGTSGGLYNEQFF
TRBJ2-2 | TRBV10-3 | . | TRBD2 | TGTGCCATCAGTGGGAGAATAGCGGGGGGGCCCGGGGAGCTGTTTTTT | CAISGRIAGGPGELFF
TRBJ1-1 | TRBV7-8 | . | . | TGTGCCAGCAGTTTTTATTCGGGGGGCGACGCTTTCTTT | CASSFYSGGDAFF
TRBJ2-7 | TRBV27 | medium-sized | . | TGTGCCAGCAGTTTGAGCAGGGGAGTATTCGAGTACTTC | CASSLSRGVFEYF
TRBJ1-2 | TRBV23-1 | . | TRBD1 | TGCGCCAGCAGTCAGCAGGACAGGGTGAATTGCTATGGCTACACCTTC | CASSQQDRVNCYGYTF
TRBJ2-5 | TRBV7-9 | . | . | TGTGCCAGCAGCCAAGGGGGGGCCGGGGAGACCCAGTACTTC | CASSQGGAGETQYF
TRBJ2-5 | TRBV27 | . | TRBD1 | TGTGCCAGCAGTCTCGGACAGGGTGGCCTAGAGACCCAGTACTTC | CASSLGQGGLETQYF
TRBJ2-5 | TRBV5-1 | . | TRBD2 | TGCGCCAGCAGCTTGGCCTTATCTAGCGGGTTGGAGACCCAGTACTTC | CASSLALSSGLETQYF
TRBJ1-6 | TRBV2 | . | . | TGTGCCAGCAGTAGAGGTCAGATTAATTCACCCCTCCACTTT | CASSRGQINSPLHF
TRBJ2-5 | TRBV7-9 | . | . | TGTGCCAGCAGCTTTCGACTAGGAGAGACCCAGTACTTC | CASSFRLGETQYF
TRBJ1-1 | TRBV6-5 | . | . | TGTGCCAGCATCGGGGCGGGATACACTGAAGCTTTCTTT | CASIGAGYTEAFF
TRBJ1-1 | TRBV5-6 | . | . | TGTGCCAGCAGCTTGGGGCGGCAGAACACTGAAGCTTTCTTT | CASSLGRQNTEAFF
TRBJ2-7 | TRBV20-1 | . | TRBD2 | TGCAGTACACGACTAGCGATCGAGCAGTACTTC | CSTRLAIEQYF
TRBJ1-5 | TRBV28 | . | TRBD1 | TGTGCCAGCAGTCCAGGGACAGCGATGGGTCAGCCCCAGCATTTT | CASSPGTAMGQPQHF
TRBJ2-7 | TRBV11-1 | . | . | TGTGCCAGCAGCTTGGGCCAGGGGCTGTTTACGCAGTACTTC | CASSLGQGLFTQYF
TRBJ2-2 | TRBV7-9 | . | TRBD2 | TGTGCCAGCAGCGCCACTAGCGGGAGACCGAACACCGGGGAGCTGTTTTTT | CASSATSGRPNTGELFF
TRBJ2-7 | TRBV28 | . | TRBD1 | TGTGCCGCCGGGACAGGGTCCTACGAGCAGTACTTC | CAAGTGSYEQYF
TRBJ2-4 | TRBV5-6 | . | TRBD1 | TGTGCCAGCAGCTTCGAACAGGGGAAAAACATTCAGTACTTC | CASSFEQGKNIQYF
TRBJ1-1 | TRBV30 | . | . | TGTGCCTGTCACGGGGTAGGGCATAACACTGAAGCTTTCTTT | CACHGVGHNTEAFF
TRBJ2-3 | TRBV2 | . | . | TGTGCCAGCAGTAGGGACTCAGATACGCAGTATTTT | CASSRDSDTQYF
TRBJ1-1 | TRBV5-1 | . | . | TGCGCCAGCAGCCAACAGGGAAGGAACACTGAAGCTTTCTTT | CASSQQGRNTEAFF
TRBJ1-1 | TRBV6-1 | . | . | TGTGCCAGCAGTGAAGCGCCACGGGGGGCCAGTGAAGCTTTCTTT | CASSEAPRGASEAFF
TRBJ1-2 | TRBV30 | . | TRBD1 | TGTGCCTGGACCACAGGGGCCTATGGCTACACCTTC | CAWTTGAYGYTF
TRBJ1-6 | TRBV7-8 | . | TRBD1 | TGTGCCAGCAGCCCAAGTAGGGGGCAAGATTCACCCCTCCACTTT | CASSPSRGQDSPLHF
TRBJ2-7 | TRBV5-5 | . | TRBD2 | TGTGCCAGCAGCCCGACTAGCGGGAGCTCCTACGAGCAGTACTTC | CASSPTSGSSYEQYF
TRBJ2-1 | TRBV14 | . | TRBD2 | TGTGCCAGCAGCCTTAGGCGGACTAGCGGGATGGCCAATGAGCAGTTCTTC | CASSLRRTSGMANEQFF
TRBJ1-3 | TRBV5-1 | . | . | TGCGCCAGCAGCTTGGGTTACTCTGGAAACACCATATATTTT | CASSLGYSGNTIYF
TRBJ2-3 | TRBV12-5 | . | TRBD2 | TGTGCTAGTGGTGTCAGCGGGAGGACAGATACGCAGTATTTT | CASGVSGRTDTQYF
TRBJ2-7 | TRBV7-9 | . | TRBD1 | TGTGCCAGCAGCCTACCGGGACAGCCCTACGAGCAGTACTTC | CASSLPGQPYEQYF
TRBJ2-7 | TRBV5-5 | . | . | TGTGCCAGCAGCTTGACGACAGTTGGGGAGCAGTACTTC | CASSLTTVGEQYF
TRBJ1-4 | TRBV5-1 | medium-sized | . | TGCGCCAGCAGCTTGCAGGGGACAACTAATGAAAAACTGTTTTTT | CASSLQGTTNEKLFF
TRBJ2-7 | TRBV9 | . | . | TGTGCCAGCAGCGCAGGACAGATGCTGGATGACGAGCAGTACTTC | CASSAGQMLDDEQYF
TRBJ2-7 | TRBV12-5 | . | TRBD2 | TGTGCTAGTGGTCTCCCCCGACATCGGCTAGCGGGAGGGCCTTCGCTGTACGAGCAGTACTTC | CASGLPRHRLAGGPSLYEQYF
TRBJ2-3 | TRBV11-2 | . | . | TGTGCCAGCAGCTTAGAGTCCCTGTCAGATACGCAGTATTTT | CASSLESLSDTQYF
TRBJ2-2 | TRBV5-4 | . | TRBD2 | TGTGCCAGCAGCCCCGTAGCGGGAGACGCCACCGGGGAGCTGTTTTTT | CASSPVAGDATGELFF
TRBJ2-3 | TRBV28 | . | TRBD1 | TGTGCCAGCAACAAGGACAGGGGAAGTACGCAGTATTTT | CASNKDRGSTQYF
TRBJ2-7 | TRBV28 | . | . | TGTGCCAGCACTACTAGAACGGCCTACGAGCAGTACTTC | CASTTRTAYEQYF